This passage covers 3 T cell receptor beta chains from one sample sequenced in a study of blood T cell repertoires in COVID-19. The assay was immunoSEQ multiplex PCR, and TCRdb's table has in-frame clones only and misses some. There are roughly 180,000 clones in the sample; roughly 79% occur only once, and 9.5% to 11% lies in the top ten. The sequenced sample consisted of peripheral blood. The origin of the receptors is a woman between 35 and 50 years old with COVID-19, enrolled during active disease.

This clone has just a few counts. V usage is TRBV5-1 and J usage is TRBJ1-3; D not certain. Deletions cut 4 bases from V and 2 bases from J, with 10 bases between. Germline V gene lookup returns CDR1 SGHRS and CDR2 YFSETQ. The CDR3 sequence is 14 residues long. CDR3 DNA: TGCGCCAGCAGCGACCGGAGGACTGGAAACACCATATATTTT. Its protein is CASSDRRTGNTIYF.

This clone was seen only a few times. The chain employs TRBV4-1 and TRBJ2-2; 7 positions match TRBD2. In germline, CDR1 is MGHRA, CDR2 YSYEKL. CDR3 length equals 16 residues. The trim removed 2 bases at V and 3 bases at J, leaving 6 bases unmatched. In DNA form, the CDR3 reads TGCGCCAGCAGCCAACCCGGGACTACTGACACCGGGGAGCTGTTTTTT. As protein: CASSQPGTTDTGELFF.

The V and J genes are TRBV5-6 and TRBJ2-4, with 8 bases lining up with TRBD1. This CDR3 spans 14 amino acids. Germline V gene lookup returns CDR1 SGHDT and CDR2 YYEEEE. V was pared by 0 bases and J by 8 bases, with 4 bases of the junction left unmatched. CDR3 sequence reads: CASSLGQGTDIQYF. DNA of the CDR3: TGTGCCAGCAGCTTGGGACAGGGGACGGACATTCAGTACTTC. The full variable domain, with the rest looked up from reference TRBV5-6 and TRBJ2-4, is DAGVTQSPTHLIKTRGQQVTLRCSPKSGHDTVSWYQQALGQGPQFIFQYYEEEERQRGNFPDRFSGHQFPNYSSELNVNALLLGDSALYLCASSLGQGTDIQYFGAGTRLSVL.